What follows is one TCR beta chain and its context. Antigen specificity is unknown. At least 6 micrograms of total RNA were extracted per sample. Germline V CDR1 and CDR2: DFQATT, SNEGSKA (reference sequence). This CDR3 is 14 amino acids long. A second PCR of about 6 to 12 cycles used a sample-barcoded 5' primer and a J-beta primer mix. Tagging of each cDNA molecule was performed by a template-switch adaptor with 12 random nucleotides. TCRdb reprocessed the 5' RACE reads via MiXCR and lists one record per CDR3 protein. The sample has 1.5 million to 2 million distinct CDR3 sequences, 28% seen once. These data come from a study of blood T cells in healthy people across ages. Broader study findings: Greater diversity and more naive CD4+ cells were seen in long-lived donors than in aged donors.

The TCR originated in a woman aged 30 to 39 in good health. The sequenced sample was blood. The chain has TRBV20-1 and TRBJ2-5, with no clear D. With the DNA end fitting TRBJ2-7 better, the J assignment may be wrong. The CDR3 DNA reads as TGCAGTGCTAGGCCCCCTAGGGCCGACCACGAGCAGTACTTC. Translation: CSARPPRADHEQYF.